Presented here are 10 T cell receptor beta chains from one specimen sequenced in a study of CD8+ T cells in alopecia areata. Treatment indicated: oral pan-JAK inhibitor, 5-10 mg twice daily. Sequencing relied on a cDNA template that was reverse transcribed from extracted RNA. Produced via immunoSEQ multiplex PCR; TCRdb's table is partial and in-frame only. The sample carries 100,000 or so clones, approximately 63% recorded once. The sample in question was CD8+ T cells sorted from blood, obtained around week 55, from a patient treated with tofacitinib. Receptors were obtained from a human donor with alopecia areata.

There are a few counts of this clone. The V gene is TRBV10-3, the J gene TRBJ2-5; TRBD1 might be the D (6 bases). The CDR3 is 13 amino acids. Germline CDR1 is ENHRY and CDR2 is SYGVKD. The V end lost 6 bases, the J end lost 2 bases, and 10 bases lay between the germline ends. As DNA, the CDR3 is TGTGCCATCAGCTCGGGACAACAAGAGACCCAGTACTTC. This translates into CAISSGQQETQYF.

V and J are TRBV10-3 and TRBJ2-7, with a tentative D call TRBD1 (6 bases). CDR3 size: 15 residues. Germline V gene lookup returns CDR1 ENHRY and CDR2 SYGVKD. V was clipped by 5 bases and J by 0 bases, with 14 bases between them. The CDR3 DNA sequence: TGTGCCATCAGTCCCGGACAGAGTAGCTCCTACGAGCAGTACTTC. The encoded protein is CAISPGQSSSYEQYF.

Of note for this clone: This specimen includes other DNA sequences encoding the same CDR3. The chain recombines TRBV13 with TRBJ2-5; no definite D call. The CDR3 spans 13 residues. The V gene's germline CDR1 is PRHDT and CDR2 FYEKMQ (reference sequence). V shed 0 bases and J shed 1 base, with 3 bases lying between them. The CDR3 protein is CASSLGGQETQYF. In DNA, the CDR3 is TGTGCCAGCAGCTTAGGAGGCCAAGAGACCCAGTACTTC.

This sequence joins TRBV13 and TRBJ1-4; 7 bases are a match to TRBD1. The CDR3 sequence is 16 residues long. Germline V CDR1 and CDR2: PRHDT, FYEKMQ (reference sequence). Trimming at V came to 4 bases and at J to 7 bases, leaving 12 bases not matched to a gene. CDR3 in amino acids: CASSYNLGQAPEKLFF. DNA for the CDR3: TGTGCCAGCAGCTACAACCTCGGACAGGCCCCTGAAAAACTGTTTTTT.

The chain links TRBV9 to TRBJ2-1; TRBD2 might be the D (7 bases). This CDR3 spans 14 amino acids. The V end was cut by 0 bases, the J end by 10 bases, with 14 bases between. The germline gives CDR1 SGDLS, CDR2 YYNGEE. CDR3: CASSVGGLAAEQFF. CDR3 nucleotides: TGTGCCAGCAGCGTAGGGGGGCTAGCGGCAGAGCAGTTCTTC.

This clone has more than one count but fewer than ten. The V gene is TRBV27, the J gene TRBJ2-7; 7 bases align to TRBD1. J was trimmed by 4 bases and V by 3 bases; bases with no gene match: 9. The CDR3 consists of 15 residues. Per the germline V gene, CDR1 is MNHEY and CDR2 is SMNVEV (reference sequence). CDR3 in DNA: TGTGCCAGCAGTTTGACCGGGACAGATTATTACGAGCAGTACTTC. Protein: CASSLTGTDYYEQYF.

CDR3 sequence: CASSPGTITDTQYF. In DNA form, the CDR3 reads TGCGCCAGCAGTCCCGGGACTATCACAGATACGCAGTATTTT. The chain carries TRBV23-1 and TRBJ2-3, with 7 bases lining up with TRBD2. TRBV23-1 is classed as an ORF, of uncertain function. This CDR3 region has 14 residues. The V gene end was trimmed by 4 bases and the J gene end by 2 bases; junction bases not matched to a gene: 3.

This sequence joins TRBV30 and TRBJ2-2; 10 nucleotides agree with TRBD2. The CDR3 covers 16 residues. Losses at the gene ends were 0 bases for V and 6 bases for J; bases not matched to a gene: 7. Per germline, CDR1 GTSNPN and CDR2 SVGIG (reference sequence). The CDR3 spells CAWSVGSGGYSGELFF. The CDR3 DNA reads as TGTGCCTGGAGTGTTGGTAGCGGGGGGTACTCCGGGGAGCTGTTTTTT.

The chain is built from TRBV30 and TRBJ2-3; 15 positions agree with TRBD2. This CDR3 is built from 18 residues. V shed 1 base and J 4 bases; nucleotides not matched to a gene: 9. Germline-derived CDR1 and CDR2 are GTSNPN and SVGIG (reference sequence). This chain's CDR3 is CAWSAGTSGGTQADTQYF. DNA of the CDR3: TGTGCCTGGAGTGCGGGGACTAGCGGGGGGACTCAGGCAGATACGCAGTATTTT.

This clone was seen only once. V usage is TRBV13 and J usage is TRBJ2-1, with D maybe TRBD2 (6 bases). The CDR3 runs 15 residues. From germline, CDR1 is PRHDT and CDR2 FYEKMQ (reference sequence). Trimming removed 5 bases from V and 8 bases from J, with 19 bases in between. CDR3 amino acids: CASSTGTGPRDEQFF. In DNA form, the CDR3 reads TGTGCCAGCAGCACCGGGACTGGGCCACGGGATGAGCAGTTCTTC.